This TCR beta chain derives from a study of shared clonotypes between healthy human individuals. Study-wide points: Represented genetic and exposure-history diversity was restricted by having few donors.

As regards this clone: Its target is unknown. A far larger clone is one nucleotide away, so this likely arose from a read error.

Donors comprised healthy HIV-negative adults lacking recent acute infections or vaccinations. Adults of Caucasian background living in Nashville, Tennessee made up all donors. The germline V gene has CDR1 SGHDT and CDR2 YYEEEE. The CDR3 consists of 14 residues. V was clipped by 6 bases and J by 4 bases; unmatched bases: 7. Per the original methods: From ImmunoSEQ came sequences covering only the junction and carrying no quality scores, so filtering differed. The protocol was immunoSEQ multiplex PCR, while the TCRdb copy is restricted to in-frame clones and leaves out a portion. D and trimming were read from the DNA, whereas the V and J calls and clone size are those reported in that table. The sample has more than 400,000 clones, approximately 84% seen once.

This clonotype was obtained from a woman in her thirties or forties in good health. Some clones in this sample may be carry-over from other donors' samples. Sequencing was done on a sample of PBMCs. This chain joins TRBV5-6 and TRBJ2-3; 8 bases line up with TRBD2. The CDR3 loop is CASTNPGGADTQYF. The CDR3 DNA follows: TGTGCCAGCACCAACCCCGGGGGGGCAGATACGCAGTATTTT.